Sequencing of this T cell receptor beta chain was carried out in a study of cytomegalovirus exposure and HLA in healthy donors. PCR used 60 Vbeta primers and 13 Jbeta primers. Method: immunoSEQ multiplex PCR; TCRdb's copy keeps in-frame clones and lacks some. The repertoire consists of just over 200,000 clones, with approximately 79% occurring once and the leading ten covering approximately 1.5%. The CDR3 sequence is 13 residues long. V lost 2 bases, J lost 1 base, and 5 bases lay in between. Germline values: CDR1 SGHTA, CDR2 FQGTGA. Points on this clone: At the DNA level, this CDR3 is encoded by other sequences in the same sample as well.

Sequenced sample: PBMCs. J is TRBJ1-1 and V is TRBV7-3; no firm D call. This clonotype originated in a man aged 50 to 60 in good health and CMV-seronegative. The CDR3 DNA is TGTGCCAGCAGCTTATACAGGAACACTGAAGCTTTCTTT. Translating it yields CASSLYRNTEAFF.